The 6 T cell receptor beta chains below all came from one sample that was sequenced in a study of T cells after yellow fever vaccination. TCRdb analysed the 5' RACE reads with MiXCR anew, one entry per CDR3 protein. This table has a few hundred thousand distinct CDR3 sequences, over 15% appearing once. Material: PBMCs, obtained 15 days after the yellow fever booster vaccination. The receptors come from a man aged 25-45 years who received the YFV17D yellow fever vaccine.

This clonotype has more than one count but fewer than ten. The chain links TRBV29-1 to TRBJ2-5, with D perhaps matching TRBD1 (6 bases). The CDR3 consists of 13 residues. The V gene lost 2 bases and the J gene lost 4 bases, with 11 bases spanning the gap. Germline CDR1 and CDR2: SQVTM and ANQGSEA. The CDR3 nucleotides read TGCAGCGTTGAACTCAGGGGTCCAGAGACCCAGTACTTC. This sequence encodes CSVELRGPETQYF.

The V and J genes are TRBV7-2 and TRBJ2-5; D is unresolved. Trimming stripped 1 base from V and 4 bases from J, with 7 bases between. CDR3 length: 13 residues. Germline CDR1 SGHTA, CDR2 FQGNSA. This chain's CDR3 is CASSLVFGETQYF. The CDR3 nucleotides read TGTGCCAGCAGCTTAGTCTTTGGAGAGACCCAGTACTTC.

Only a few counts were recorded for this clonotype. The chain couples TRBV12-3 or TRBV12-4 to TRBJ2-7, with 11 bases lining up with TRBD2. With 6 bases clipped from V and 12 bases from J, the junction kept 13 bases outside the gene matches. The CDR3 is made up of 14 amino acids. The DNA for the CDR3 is TGTGCCAGCAGCCCCCCCGGGACTAGCGGTTATGGGTACTTC. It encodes CASSPPGTSGYGYF.

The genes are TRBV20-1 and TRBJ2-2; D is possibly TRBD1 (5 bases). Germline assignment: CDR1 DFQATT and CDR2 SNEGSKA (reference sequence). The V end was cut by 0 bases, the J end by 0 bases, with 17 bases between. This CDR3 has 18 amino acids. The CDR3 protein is CSARDQDTMMTNTGELFF. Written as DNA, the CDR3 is TGCAGTGCTAGAGATCAGGACACCATGATGACGAACACCGGGGAGCTGTTTTTT.

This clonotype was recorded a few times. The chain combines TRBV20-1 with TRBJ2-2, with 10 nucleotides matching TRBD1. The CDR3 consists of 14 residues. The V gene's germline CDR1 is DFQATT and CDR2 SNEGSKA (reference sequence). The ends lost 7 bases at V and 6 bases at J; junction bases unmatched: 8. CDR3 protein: CSGAGQGSPGELFF. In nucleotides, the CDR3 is TGCAGTGGGGCGGGACAGGGGAGCCCCGGGGAGCTGTTTTTT.

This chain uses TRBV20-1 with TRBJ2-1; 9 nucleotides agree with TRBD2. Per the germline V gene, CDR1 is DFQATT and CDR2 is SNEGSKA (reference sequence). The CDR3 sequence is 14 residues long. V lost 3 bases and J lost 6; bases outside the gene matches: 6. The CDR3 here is CSASNLAGPNEQFF. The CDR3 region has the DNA TGCAGTGCTAGTAACCTAGCGGGGCCCAATGAGCAGTTCTTC.